The sequence of this T cell receptor beta chain was determined in a study of T cells in Graves' hyperthyroidism and ophthalmopathy (dated by TCRdb to the late 2010s). Context from the whole study: Peripheral blood was sampled at the time of initial diagnosis, prior to any treatment. Following sampling, methimazole starting at 30 mg daily was given to hyperthyroidism patients, and high-dose intravenous methylprednisolone was given to ophthalmopathy patients. In over five Graves' hyperthyroidism patients, the study also compared T-cell repertoires from thyroid tissue with T-cell repertoires from blood. A discovery cohort of roughly 100 patients, fewer than 50 with Graves' ophthalmopathy and roughly 59 with stable Graves' hyperthyroidism, was used to find distinguishing TCR V-J signatures. The roughly 94 discovery patients were randomly divided into training and test sets at a 7:3 ratio. Prospective prediction of ophthalmopathy was tested in an independent validation cohort consisting of 18 hyperthyroidism patients and 17 patients who later progressed to ophthalmopathy. TCR Vbeta CDR3 sequencing of fewer than 150 peripheral blood samples (over 40 ophthalmopathy, 75 hyperthyroidism and approximately 17 progressor patients) is reported in the paper.

Ophthalmopathy patients had moderately to severely active disease, with a Clinical Activity Score of 3 or more, a NOSPECS grade of 4 or more, and a disease duration of less than 3 months. Patients with uncontrolled infections, other autoimmune diseases, pregnancy or lactation were excluded. Diagnoses relied on clinical symptoms, serum thyroxine and TRAb, thyroid ultrasound and orbital computed tomography. PBMCs were separated from under 12 ml of fresh peripheral blood using Ficoll-Paque density gradient centrifugation. Trizol reagent was used to extract total RNA, and RNA quality was then checked on an Agilent 2100 Bioanalyzer. Results and caveats for the whole study, not just this receptor: No statistical method was used to fix the sample size in advance, and group allocation was not hidden from the investigators. Most expanded thyroid clonotypes (frequency above 0.001) were also detected in blood, a finding suggesting that blood repertoires may reflect thyroid immune responses. In validation, the model predicted progression to ophthalmopathy a median of approximately 6.6 months before onset, with about 71% sensitivity and roughly 73% specificity. Ophthalmopathy was separated from stable hyperthyroidism by a 13 V-J signature model, with approximately 86% sensitivity and roughly 81% specificity obtained in cross-validation and 80%/75% obtained in testing.

CDR1 and CDR2 are drawn from the germline V gene (reference sequence): DFQATT, SNEGSKA. The CDR3 holds 13 amino acids from the cysteine to the phenylalanine. Solely the CDR3 DNA is kept, with 39 bases framed from the first base. The trim is 0 bases for V and 3 bases for J, with a gap of 6 bases between the germline ends. The TCR beta CDR3 regions were amplified from RNA transcripts. For the first round of RT-PCR on the TCR CDR3, the HTBI primer set was used together with the Qiagen OneStep RT-PCR kit. Libraries were constructed in a second round of multiplex PCR, after which size selection and purification were performed. Sequencing of the libraries was done on an Illumina HiSeq2000 using paired-end 100 bp reads. As for the authors' bioinformatics: SOAPnuke was used to process the raw data, throwing out any read that contained adapters or uncalled bases, had a mean Phred below 15, or lacked an exact constant-primer or identifier match. High-quality paired reads were merged with COPE v1.2.5, and unique nucleotide sequences were defined as clonotypes. Clonotypes were aligned to IMGT TRBV, TRBD and TRBJ reference segments using MiTCR v1.1. The analysis included only V-J combinations with a frequency above 0.0001, which together covered over 98% of the repertoires. The TCS score was defined as the ratio of F50 (clonal expansion) to E x V (chaos), calculated using BLOSUM62-based TCRdist between CDR3 peptides within each V-J. Welch's t-statistics and random forest reduced roughly 540 V-J features to 10 to 15, which were used in a naive Bayes classifier (R e1071). The public sequencing data were trimmed at Q25 with fastp and processed into clonotypes with MiXCR by TCRdb, which kept only in-frame beta chains. Under each unique CDR3 protein, matching rows form one entry showing the most common genes and DNA. None of the V and J calls come from the authors' own analysis; TCRdb made them. The sample table lists more than 500,000 distinct CDR3 sequences, around 15% of them with a count of one. Of the sample, around 32% is held by the ten largest clones.

This clonotype has a count of ten or more. Its antigen remains undetermined. No quality values exist for individual bases; no much larger clone is one base distant. Sequencing was carried out using blood. This receptor chain uses TRBV20-1 and TRBJ2-1; the D gene identity is not certain. The TCR sequence derives from a woman aged 25 to 39 with Graves' ophthalmopathy. In nucleotides, the sequence is TGCAGTGCTAGAGAGGACCACTACAATGAGCAGTTCTTC. This encodes CSAREDHYNEQFF.